What follows describes a single T cell receptor (beta chain). Its antigen remains unknown. The data belong to a study of radiotherapy plus CTLA-4 blockade in lung cancer. Study-level background: Objective response was observed in about 19% of patients, and disease control in roughly 31%. Study-wide results and caveats: Subsequent to radiotherapy plus ipilimumab, tumor-derived TCR clones underwent expansion in blood.

The protocol was immunoSEQ multiplex PCR, while the TCRdb copy is restricted to in-frame clones and leaves out a portion. This sample yields over 100,000 clones, of which roughly 80% are seen a single time; approximately 3.5% belongs to the top ten. The CDR3 consists of 16 residues. The germline gives CDR1 SEHNR, CDR2 FQNEAQ (reference sequence). V lost 6 bases and J lost 3, with 21 bases in between. The TCR sequence derives from a human donor with non-small cell lung cancer that progressed on radiotherapy plus ipilimumab. Some clones in this sample may be carry-over from other donors' samples. This chain uses TRBV7-9 with TRBJ2-7; D is perhaps TRBD1 (6 bases). The sample in question was peripheral blood, obtained from a patient treated with radiotherapy plus ipilimumab. CDR3 DNA: TGTGCCAGCAGATCGAGTAGGTGGCAGGGGAACTACGAGCAGTACTTC. This sequence encodes CASRSSRWQGNYEQYF. The full variable domain, its missing parts supplied by reference TRBV7-9 and TRBJ2-7, is DTGVSQNPRHKITKRGQNVTFRCDPISEHNRLYWYRQTLGQGPEFLTYFQNEAQLEKSRLLSDRFSAERPKGSFSTLEIQRTEQGDSAMYLCASRSSRWQGNYEQYFGPGTRLTVT.